The rows below give T cell receptor beta chains drawn from one sample of a study of blood T cell repertoires in COVID-19. Clones were sequenced by immunoSEQ multiplex PCR, and TCRdb holds only the in-frame ones, with some missing. This sample carries 160,000 or so clones, approximately 88% of them seen once, and the ten largest clones take roughly 3.1%. The sequenced sample consisted of peripheral blood. The receptors stem from a man aged 55 to 70 with acute or convalescent COVID-19. Both conserved end residues are part of each CDR3. The D gene is left open where the match is weak. Size is stated for part of the rows, as once, few or many counts, or as a class when the clone is expanded.

D gene	clone size	V gene	J gene	CDR3 DNA	CDR3 protein
TRBD2	.	TRBV9	TRBJ2-3	TGTGCCAGCAGCGTAGGGTTAGCGGGGGGGCTTCCGGATACGCAGTATTTT	CASSVGLAGGLPDTQYF
.	.	TRBV12-3/TRBV12-4	TRBJ1-5	TGTGCCAGCAGTTTCCTTAGCAATCAGCCCCAGCATTTT	CASSFLSNQPQHF
TRBD2	.	TRBV24-1	TRBJ2-4	TGTGCCACTAGTGACACTAGCGGGGGGGCCGGAGGCATTCAGTACTTC	CATSDTSGGAGGIQYF
.	.	TRBV7-2	TRBJ1-3	TGTGCCAGCAGCTTAAGGGGTAGCTCTGGAAACACCATATATTTT	CASSLRGSSGNTIYF
.	.	TRBV6-5	TRBJ1-5	TGTGCCAGCAGCTCAGAAGGGGCAAATCAGCCCCAGCATTTT	CASSSEGANQPQHF
.	.	TRBV20-1	TRBJ1-1	TGCAGTGGGGAAGGGGGTACTGAAGCTTTCTTT	CSGEGGTEAFF
.	.	TRBV2	TRBJ1-1	TGTGCCAGCAGTGAAGCTGGCCAGAACACTGAAGCTTTCTTT	CASSEAGQNTEAFF
TRBD1	.	TRBV5-1	TRBJ2-2	TGCGCCAGCAGCCAGACAGGGGAAACCGGGGAGCTGTTTTTT	CASSQTGETGELFF
TRBD1	.	TRBV3-1/TRBV3-2	TRBJ1-2	TGTGCCAGCAGCCAAGACAGGACAGGGAGGGGCTACACCTTC	CASSQDRTGRGYTF
TRBD1	few	TRBV19	TRBJ2-2	TGTGCCAGTAGTATAGCCCCGGGACAGGGAGGGACCGGGGAGCTGTTTTTT	CASSIAPGQGGTGELFF
TRBD1	.	TRBV5-1	TRBJ1-4	TGCGCCAGCAGCTCCTCGACAGGGATTGGGGAAAAACTGTTTTTT	CASSSSTGIGEKLFF
TRBD1	.	TRBV5-1	TRBJ1-1	TGCGCCAGCAGCCCGGGACAGGCCGAAGCTTTCTTT	CASSPGQAEAFF
.	.	TRBV6-6	TRBJ2-7	TGTGCCAGCAGTAACCTCAGGGGCTACGAGCAGTACTTC	CASSNLRGYEQYF
.	.	TRBV10-2	TRBJ1-1	TGCGCCAGCACCTCCGGGGGGGAAGCTTTCTTT	CASTSGGEAFF
TRBD1	.	TRBV6-5	TRBJ2-7	TGTGCCAGCAGTTCCCCCGGGACAGGGATCTACGAGCAGTACTTC	CASSSPGTGIYEQYF
.	.	TRBV12-3/TRBV12-4	TRBJ1-1	TGTGCCAGCAGTTTATCCGACAGGACTGAAGCTTTCTTT	CASSLSDRTEAFF
.	.	TRBV5-1	TRBJ2-3	TGCGCCAGCAGCTTCCAATATACGCAGTATTTT	CASSFQYTQYF
.	.	TRBV19	TRBJ1-5	TGTGCCAGTACCGACCTAGCCCAGCATTTT	CASTDLAQHF
.	.	TRBV6-1	TRBJ2-5	TGTGCCAGCAGTGAAGTCGCTGCGGGGCGAGAGACCCAGTACTTC	CASSEVAAGRETQYF
.	.	TRBV4-3	TRBJ2-1	TGCGCCAGCAGCCAAGATAGGGCAGGGGGGCATGAGCAGTTCTTC	CASSQDRAGGHEQFF
.	.	TRBV9	TRBJ1-2	TGTGCCAGCAGCGTAGACTTCGGGGATGGCTACACCTTC	CASSVDFGDGYTF
TRBD1	once	TRBV6-5	TRBJ1-1	TGTGCCAGCAGTTCAAACAGGGGGGGAGCTTTCTTT	CASSSNRGGAFF
TRBD1	.	TRBV7-9	TRBJ2-7	TGTGCCAGCAGCAACCGGGACAGATACTACTACGAGCAGTACTTC	CASSNRDRYYYEQYF
.	.	TRBV5-1	TRBJ1-1	TGCGCCAGCAGTTCTCAGATCAACACTGAAGCTTTCTTT	CASSSQINTEAFF
TRBD1	.	TRBV4-2	TRBJ1-4	TGTGCCAGCAGCAGGACAGGGGTGGGTGAAAAACTGTTTTTT	CASSRTGVGEKLFF
TRBD1	.	TRBV5-1	TRBJ2-2	TGCGCCAGCAACAGGGGCACCGGGGAGCTGTTTTTT	CASNRGTGELFF
TRBD2	.	TRBV27	TRBJ2-1	TGTGCCAGCAGCGTTAGCGGGGGAGGAAATGAGCAGTTCTTC	CASSVSGGGNEQFF
.	.	TRBV4-3	TRBJ1-1	TGCGCCAGCAGCCAAGGTATCACAGGCGAAGAAGCTTTCTTT	CASSQGITGEEAFF
.	once	TRBV12-3/TRBV12-4	TRBJ1-3	TGTGCCACAAACAGGTTCTCTGGAAACACCATATATTTT	CATNRFSGNTIYF
TRBD1	.	TRBV7-9	TRBJ2-1	TGTGCCAGCAGCTTAGAGGGGGCTTCCTACAATGAGCAGTTCTTC	CASSLEGASYNEQFF
TRBD1	.	TRBV7-3	TRBJ1-2	TGTGCCAGCAGCCCGGGGACAGGGCCCTACACCTTC	CASSPGTGPYTF
.	.	TRBV5-6	TRBJ1-1	TGTGCCAGCAGCTTGGCGGCTGAAGCTTTCTTT	CASSLAAEAFF
.	.	TRBV7-6	TRBJ1-1	TGTGCCAGCAGCGACCGCTTAGGGGAGAACACTGAAGCTTTCTTT	CASSDRLGENTEAFF
.	.	TRBV20-1	TRBJ2-1	TGCAGTGCGCGGGGCAACAATGAGCAGTTCTTC	CSARGNNEQFF
.	.	TRBV6-5	TRBJ2-7	TGTGCCAGTTGGGGACTTACGCCCTCCTACGAGCAGTACTTC	CASWGLTPSYEQYF
.	.	TRBV15	TRBJ1-5	TGTGCCACCAGCAGAGATGTACAGCCCCAGCATTTT	CATSRDVQPQHF
.	.	TRBV2	TRBJ1-2	TGTGCCAGCAGTTATTCCACGGGAGGCTACACCTTC	CASSYSTGGYTF
TRBD2	.	TRBV6-2/TRBV6-3	TRBJ2-7	TGTGCCAGCAGTTACACGGGGGGCTCCTACGAGCAGTACTTC	CASSYTGGSYEQYF
.	once	TRBV2	TRBJ2-1	TGTGCCAGCAGTGGGTTGGGGCTGGGGATGGCGGATGAGCAGTTCTTC	CASSGLGLGMADEQFF
.	.	TRBV5-1	TRBJ1-6	TGCGCCAGCAGCTTGGAAGGCAGGTCTAATTCACCCCTCCACTTT	CASSLEGRSNSPLHF
.	.	TRBV2	TRBJ2-1	TGTGCCAGCGGGAGGAGCTCCTACAATGAGCAGTTCTTC	CASGRSSYNEQFF
.	few	TRBV21-1	TRBJ2-7	TGTGCCAGCAGCCCACGACTAGTCTGGCGGGGGTACTCCTACGAGCAGTACTTC	CASSPRLVWRGYSYEQYF
.	.	TRBV6-2/TRBV6-3	TRBJ1-5	TGTGCCAGCAGACCTGGGTCAGGGCACCAAAGTCAGCCCCAGCATTTT	CASRPGSGHQSQPQHF
.	.	TRBV18	TRBJ1-5	TGTGCCAGCTCACCATCCTCGGATCAGCCCCAGCATTTT	CASSPSSDQPQHF
.	.	TRBV15	TRBJ1-3	TGTGCCACCAGCTCCTCGGGGAGTGGCTCTGGAAACACCATATATTTT	CATSSSGSGSGNTIYF
.	.	TRBV5-6	TRBJ2-1	TGTGCCAGCAGCTTGACTAACAATGAGCAGTTCTTC	CASSLTNNEQFF
.	.	TRBV4-3	TRBJ2-5	TGCGCCAGCAGCCAGAATGGACAGCGGACAGAGACCCAGTACTTC	CASSQNGQRTETQYF
.	.	TRBV30	TRBJ1-1	TGTGCCTGGTCACAGGTGAACACTGAAGCTTTCTTT	CAWSQVNTEAFF
.	.	TRBV24-1	TRBJ2-1	TGTGCCACCAGTGATTTGCCAGGGGAGCAGTTCTTC	CATSDLPGEQFF
TRBD2	.	TRBV7-9	TRBJ2-1	TGTGCCAGCAGCCCTCTAGCGGTCACGGGTGAGCAGTTCTTC	CASSPLAVTGEQFF
TRBD1	few	TRBV9	TRBJ1-5	TGTGCCAGCAGCGTAGATGGGACAGGGAGTCAGCCCCAGCATTTT	CASSVDGTGSQPQHF
.	.	TRBV30	TRBJ2-7	TGTGCCTGGAGAAAACAGGCCTCCTACGAGCAGTACTTC	CAWRKQASYEQYF
TRBD1	.	TRBV5-4	TRBJ2-7	TGTGCCAGCAGCCTTACAGGGGGCAACGAGCAGTACTTC	CASSLTGGNEQYF
.	.	TRBV25-1	TRBJ1-1	TGTGCCAGCAGTGCAGCCGGGGGAAGCACTGAAGCTTTCTTT	CASSAAGGSTEAFF
.	.	TRBV9	TRBJ1-2	TGTGCCAGCAGCGTAGCCCTTAACTATGGCTACACCTTC	CASSVALNYGYTF